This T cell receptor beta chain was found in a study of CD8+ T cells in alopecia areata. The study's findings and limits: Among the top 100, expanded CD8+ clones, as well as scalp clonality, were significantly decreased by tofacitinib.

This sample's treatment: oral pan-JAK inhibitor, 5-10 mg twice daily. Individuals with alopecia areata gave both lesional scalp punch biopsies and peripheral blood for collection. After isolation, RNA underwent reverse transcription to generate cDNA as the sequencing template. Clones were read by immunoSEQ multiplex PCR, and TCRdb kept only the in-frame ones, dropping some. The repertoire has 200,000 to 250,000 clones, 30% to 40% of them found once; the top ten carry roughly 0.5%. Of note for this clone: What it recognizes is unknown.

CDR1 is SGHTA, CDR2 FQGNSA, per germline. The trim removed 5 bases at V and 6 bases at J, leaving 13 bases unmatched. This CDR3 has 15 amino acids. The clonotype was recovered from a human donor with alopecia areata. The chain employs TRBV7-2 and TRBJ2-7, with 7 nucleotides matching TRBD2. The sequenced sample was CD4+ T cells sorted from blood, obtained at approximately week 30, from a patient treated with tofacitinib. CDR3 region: CASSPRLALAGEQYF. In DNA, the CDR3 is TGTGCCAGCAGCCCCAGACTAGCCCTCGCAGGCGAGCAGTACTTC.